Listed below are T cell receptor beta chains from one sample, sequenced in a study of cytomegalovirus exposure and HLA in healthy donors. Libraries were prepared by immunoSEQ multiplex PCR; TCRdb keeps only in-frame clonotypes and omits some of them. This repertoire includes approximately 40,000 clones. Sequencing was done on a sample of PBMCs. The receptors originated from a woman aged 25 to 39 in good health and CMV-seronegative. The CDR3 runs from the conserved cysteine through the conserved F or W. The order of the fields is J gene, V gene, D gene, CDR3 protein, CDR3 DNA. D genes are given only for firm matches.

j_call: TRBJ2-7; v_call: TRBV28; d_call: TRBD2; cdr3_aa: CASTGTSGGSYEQYF; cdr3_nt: TGTGCCAGCACCGGGACTAGCGGAGGCTCCTACGAGCAGTACTTC
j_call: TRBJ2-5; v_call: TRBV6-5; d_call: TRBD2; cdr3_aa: CASSPTAGGAQYF; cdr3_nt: TGTGCCAGCAGCCCGACGGCGGGAGGGGCCCAGTACTTC
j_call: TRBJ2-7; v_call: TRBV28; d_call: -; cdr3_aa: CASSRRQVAYEQYF; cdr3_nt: TGTGCCAGCAGCCGACGACAGGTTGCCTACGAGCAGTACTTC
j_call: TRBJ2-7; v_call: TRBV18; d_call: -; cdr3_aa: CASSPRAEGQTYEQYF; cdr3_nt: TGTGCCAGCTCACCACGGGCGGAAGGACAGACCTACGAGCAGTACTTC
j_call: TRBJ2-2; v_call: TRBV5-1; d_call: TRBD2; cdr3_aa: CASSQGLPNTGELFF; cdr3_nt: TGCGCCAGCAGCCAGGGACTACCGAACACCGGGGAGCTGTTTTTT
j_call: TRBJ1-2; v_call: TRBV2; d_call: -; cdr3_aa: CASSLLGSGYTF; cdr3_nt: TGTGCCAGCAGCCTACTGGGCAGCGGCTACACCTTC
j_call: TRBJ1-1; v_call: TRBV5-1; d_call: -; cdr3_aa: CASSLTAGGTEAFF; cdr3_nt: TGCGCCAGCAGCTTGACAGCCGGGGGGACTGAAGCTTTCTTT
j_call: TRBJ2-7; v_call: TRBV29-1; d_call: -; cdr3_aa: CSAWDIEQYF; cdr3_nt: TGCAGCGCCTGGGACATCGAGCAGTACTTC
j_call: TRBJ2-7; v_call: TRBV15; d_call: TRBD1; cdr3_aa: CATSRGAGQGYEQYF; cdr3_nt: TGTGCCACCAGCAGGGGGGCGGGACAGGGTTACGAGCAGTACTTC
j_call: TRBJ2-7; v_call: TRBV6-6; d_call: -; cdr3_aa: CASSYSDRIAYEQYF; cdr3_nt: TGTGCCAGCAGTTACTCTGACAGGATCGCCTACGAGCAGTACTTC
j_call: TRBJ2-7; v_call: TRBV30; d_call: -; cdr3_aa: CAWSQSAYEQYF; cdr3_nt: TGTGCCTGGAGTCAGAGCGCCTACGAGCAGTACTTC
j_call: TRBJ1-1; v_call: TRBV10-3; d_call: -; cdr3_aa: CAISEYGVNTEAFF; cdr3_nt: TGTGCCATCAGTGAGTACGGGGTGAACACTGAAGCTTTCTTT
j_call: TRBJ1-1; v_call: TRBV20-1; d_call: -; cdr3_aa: CSAEGNTEAFF; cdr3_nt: TGCAGTGCTGAGGGGAACACTGAAGCTTTCTTT
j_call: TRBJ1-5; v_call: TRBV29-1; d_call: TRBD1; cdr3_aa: CSVNRGPQPQHF; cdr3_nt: TGCAGCGTTAACAGGGGACCACAGCCCCAGCATTTT
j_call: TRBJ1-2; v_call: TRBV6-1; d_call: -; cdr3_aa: CASSAHQTLHTPLANYGYTF; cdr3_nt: TGTGCCAGCAGTGCTCATCAGACACTTCACACACCATTAGCTAACTATGGCTACACCTTC
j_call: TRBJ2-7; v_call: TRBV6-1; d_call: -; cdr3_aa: CASSTSNYEQYF; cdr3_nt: TGTGCCAGCAGTACTTCAAACTACGAGCAGTACTTC